This T cell receptor beta chain emerged from a study of blood T cell repertoires in COVID-19. On the study more broadly: The samples span acute and convalescent COVID-19 from the United States, Italy and Spain.

Donors in Cohort 3 counted as recovered after two negative PCRs, clearance, or symptom resolution. How the authors handled the data: It was from reference gene primer amplification that nucleated cell counts were estimated. Method: immunoSEQ multiplex PCR; TCRdb's copy keeps in-frame clones and lacks some. The V and J calls and the clone size are those of that table, but D and trimming were determined from the DNA. There are about 280,000 clones in the sample; roughly 90% occur only once, and 1.9% lies in the top ten. CDR3 length equals 17 residues. J gave up 2 bases and V 5 bases, and 8 bases lay outside the gene matches. Germline V gene data show CDR1 as LGHDT and CDR2 as YNNKEL (reference sequence).

The chain couples TRBV3-1 (or the pseudogene TRBV3-2) to TRBJ1-6; TRBD1 agrees at 8 bases. Sequencing was done on a sample of PBMCs or T cells enriched from blood (not recorded which). This clonotype was sampled from a woman in her fifties or sixties who had recovered from COVID-19. CDR3 in DNA: TGTGCCAGCAGCTTAGACAGGGGTGAAGCCTATAATTCACCCCTCCACTTT. Protein: CASSLDRGEAYNSPLHF.